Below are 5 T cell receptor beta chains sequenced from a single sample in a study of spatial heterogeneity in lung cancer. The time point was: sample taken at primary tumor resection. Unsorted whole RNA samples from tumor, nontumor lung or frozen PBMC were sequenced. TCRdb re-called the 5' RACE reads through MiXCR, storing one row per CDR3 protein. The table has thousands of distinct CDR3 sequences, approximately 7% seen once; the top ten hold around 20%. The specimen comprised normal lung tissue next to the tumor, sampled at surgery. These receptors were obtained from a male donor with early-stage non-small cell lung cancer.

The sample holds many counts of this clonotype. In DNA, the CDR3 is TGTGCCAGCAGCGCTTACAGGGGACCCATAGCTAACTATGGCTACACCTTC. Translation: CASSAYRGPIANYGYTF. The chain has TRBV7-8 and TRBJ1-2; 7 nucleotides agree with TRBD1. This CDR3 is built from 17 residues. Germline-derived CDR1 and CDR2 are SGHVS and FQNEAQ. After removal of 5 bases from V and 0 bases from J, the junction contained 12 bases not matched to a gene.

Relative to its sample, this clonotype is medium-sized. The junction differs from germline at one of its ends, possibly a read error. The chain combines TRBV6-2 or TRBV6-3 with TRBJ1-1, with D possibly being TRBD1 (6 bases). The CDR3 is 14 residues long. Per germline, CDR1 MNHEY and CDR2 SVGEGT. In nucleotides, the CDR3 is TGTGCCAGCACCCAAACAGGGTTGAAGACTGAAGCTTTCTTT. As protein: CASTQTGLKTEAFF.

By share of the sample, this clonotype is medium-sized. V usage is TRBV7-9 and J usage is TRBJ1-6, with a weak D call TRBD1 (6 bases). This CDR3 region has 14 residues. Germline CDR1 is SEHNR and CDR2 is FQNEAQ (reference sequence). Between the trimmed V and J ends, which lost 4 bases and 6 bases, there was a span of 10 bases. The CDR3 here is CASSYGQTNSPLHF. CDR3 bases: TGTGCCAGCAGCTATGGACAGACTAATTCACCCCTCCACTTT.

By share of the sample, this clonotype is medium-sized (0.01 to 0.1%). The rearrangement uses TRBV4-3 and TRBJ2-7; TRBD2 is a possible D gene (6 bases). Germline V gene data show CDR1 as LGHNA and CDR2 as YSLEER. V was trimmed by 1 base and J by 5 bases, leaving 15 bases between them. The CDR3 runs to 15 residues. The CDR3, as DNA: TGCGCCAGCAGCCAAGTCTTCGGACTACCCGACGAGCAGTACTTC. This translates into CASSQVFGLPDEQYF.

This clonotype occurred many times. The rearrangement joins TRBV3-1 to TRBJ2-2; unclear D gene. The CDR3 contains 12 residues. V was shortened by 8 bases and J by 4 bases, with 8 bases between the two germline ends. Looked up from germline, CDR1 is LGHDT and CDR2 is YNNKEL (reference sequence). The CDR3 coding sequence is TGTGCCAGCGGAATGGTCACCGGGGAGCTGTTTTTT. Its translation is CASGMVTGELFF.